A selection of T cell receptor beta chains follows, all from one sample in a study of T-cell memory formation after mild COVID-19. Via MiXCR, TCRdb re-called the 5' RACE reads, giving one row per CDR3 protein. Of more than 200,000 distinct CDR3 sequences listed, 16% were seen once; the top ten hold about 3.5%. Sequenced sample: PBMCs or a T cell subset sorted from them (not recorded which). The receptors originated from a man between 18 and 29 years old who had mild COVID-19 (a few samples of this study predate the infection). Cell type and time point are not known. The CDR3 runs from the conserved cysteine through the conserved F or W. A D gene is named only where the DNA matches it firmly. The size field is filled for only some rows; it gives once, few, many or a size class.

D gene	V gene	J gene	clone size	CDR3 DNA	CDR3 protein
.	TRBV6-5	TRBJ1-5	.	TGTGCCAGCCGTAGGACACAAAGCAATCAGCCCCAGCATTTT	CASRRTQSNQPQHF
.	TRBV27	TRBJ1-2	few	TGTGCCAGCAGTTCTAGGGGTGGTGGCTACACCTTC	CASSSRGGGYTF
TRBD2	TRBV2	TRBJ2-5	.	TGTGCCAGCAGTGTATCGGGGGGAGAGACCCAGTACTTC	CASSVSGGETQYF
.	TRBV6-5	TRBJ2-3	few	TGTGCCAGCAGCCGAGGAGGGGAGGATACGCAGTATTTT	CASSRGGEDTQYF
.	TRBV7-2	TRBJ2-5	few	TGTGCCAGCAGCTTAATTGGGGATCAGACCCAGTACTTC	CASSLIGDQTQYF
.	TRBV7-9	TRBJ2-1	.	TGTGCCAGCTATCCTCTAGCTCCAGCCGACAATGAGCAGTTCTTC	CASYPLAPADNEQFF
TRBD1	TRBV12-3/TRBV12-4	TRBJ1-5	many	TGTGCCAGCAGTTTGGCAGGGGGGCAGCCCCAGCATTTT	CASSLAGGQPQHF
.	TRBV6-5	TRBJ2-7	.	TGTGCCAGCAGACCCATTCTAGTTTTCGAGCAGTACTTC	CASRPILVFEQYF
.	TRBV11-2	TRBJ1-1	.	TGTGCCAGCAGCTCCCGGGACACTGAAGCTTTCTTT	CASSSRDTEAFF
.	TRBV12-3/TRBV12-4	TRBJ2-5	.	TGTGCCAGCAGTTTAGAATCAGGCCAAGAGACCCAGTACTTC	CASSLESGQETQYF
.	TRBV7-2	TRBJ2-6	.	TGTGCCAGCAGCTTACGCGGGCCGAAGACTGGGGCCAACGTCCTGACTTTC	CASSLRGPKTGANVLTF
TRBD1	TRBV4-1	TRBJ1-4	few	TGCGCCAGCGGTTCAGGGGGAGCAACTAATGAAAAACTGTTTTTT	CASGSGGATNEKLFF
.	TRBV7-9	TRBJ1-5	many	TGTGCCAGCAGCGTTGGTGGGCAGCCCCAGCATTTT	CASSVGGQPQHF
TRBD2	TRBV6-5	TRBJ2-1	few	TGTGCCAGCAGTTACACCGGGACTAGCACGGTCCATGAGCAGTTCTTC	CASSYTGTSTVHEQFF
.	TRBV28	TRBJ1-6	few	TGTGCCAGCAGTCCCGCAGGGGCCCATTCACCCCTCCACTTT	CASSPAGAHSPLHF
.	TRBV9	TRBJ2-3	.	TGTGCCAGCAGCGTAGGTTCGTCTAGCCTCATGAGCACAGATACGCAGTATTTT	CASSVGSSSLMSTDTQYF
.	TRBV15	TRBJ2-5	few	TGTGCCACCAGCAGAGATGTGGAGACCCAGTACTTC	CATSRDVETQYF
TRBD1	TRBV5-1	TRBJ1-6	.	TGCGCCAGCAGCTTGGAGACAGGGAGCAGTCGGTCACCCCTCCACTTT	CASSLETGSSRSPLHF
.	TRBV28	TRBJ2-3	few	TGTGCCAGCAAGGACACAGATACGCAGTATTTT	CASKDTDTQYF
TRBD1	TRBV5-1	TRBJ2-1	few	TGCGCCAGCAGCTTGGTTGGGCAGGGGGCGCGGGATGAGCAGTTCTTC	CASSLVGQGARDEQFF
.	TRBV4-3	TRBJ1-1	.	TGCGCCAGCAGCCAAGATTTGGGTACGAACACTGAAGCTTTCTTT	CASSQDLGTNTEAFF
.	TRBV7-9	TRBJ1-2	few	TGTGCCAGCAGCTTTGGTGGGTCGAGGCATGGCTACACCTTC	CASSFGGSRHGYTF
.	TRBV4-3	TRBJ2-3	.	TGCGCCAGCAGCCAAGAAAACAGGATGATGCAGTATTTT	CASSQENRMMQYF
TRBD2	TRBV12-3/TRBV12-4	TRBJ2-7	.	TGTGCCAGCAGTTTAGGGGTAGCGGGGATGTACGAGCAGTACTTC	CASSLGVAGMYEQYF
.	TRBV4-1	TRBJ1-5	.	TGCGCCAGCAGCCAAGATTGGCCACGAAGCAATCAGCCCCAGCATTTT	CASSQDWPRSNQPQHF
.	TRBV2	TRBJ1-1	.	TGTGCCAGCAGTGCTCTCCCGAACACTGAAGCTTTCTTT	CASSALPNTEAFF
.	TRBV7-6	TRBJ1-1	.	TGTGCCAGCAGCTCCGCGATCGGCACTGAAGCTTTCTTT	CASSSAIGTEAFF
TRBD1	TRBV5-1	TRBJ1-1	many	TGCGCCAGCAGCGGGACAGGGGGGAACACTGAAGCTTTCTTT	CASSGTGGNTEAFF
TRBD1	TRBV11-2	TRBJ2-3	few	TGTGCCAGCAGCCCCGGACGGGACAGGGCCACAGATACGCAGTATTTT	CASSPGRDRATDTQYF
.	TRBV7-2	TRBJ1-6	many	TGTGCCAGCATGCCCCCGGGACATCCCAATTCACCCCTCCACTTT	CASMPPGHPNSPLHF
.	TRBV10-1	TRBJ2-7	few	TGCGCCAGCAGTGAGGACTGGACCTACGAGCAGTACTTC	CASSEDWTYEQYF
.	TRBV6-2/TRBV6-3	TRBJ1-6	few	TGTGCCAGCAAGGCGACCTATAATTCACCCCTCCACTTT	CASKATYNSPLHF
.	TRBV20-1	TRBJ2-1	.	TGCAGTGCCCCCCAGCCACTAGAAGCACTAAACTGGGGGTCCTACAATGAGCAGTTCTTC	CSAPQPLEALNWGSYNEQFF
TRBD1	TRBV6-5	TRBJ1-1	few	TGTGCCAGCAGGGACCAAACAGGGGCTGAAGCTTTCTTT	CASRDQTGAEAFF
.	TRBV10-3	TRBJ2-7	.	TGTGCCATCAGTGACGTGGTTGCCGAGCAGTACTTC	CAISDVVAEQYF
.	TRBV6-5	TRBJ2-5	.	TGTGCCAGCAGTTACACGTTGGGAGCCCAGTACTTC	CASSYTLGAQYF
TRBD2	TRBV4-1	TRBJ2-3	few	TGCGCCAGCAGGCGAGCGGGGACTAGCACAGATACGCAGTATTTT	CASRRAGTSTDTQYF
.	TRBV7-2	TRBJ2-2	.	TGTGCCAGCAGCTTAGGGTCTGGGAGAGCCAACACCGGGGAGCTGTTTTTT	CASSLGSGRANTGELFF